The present entry profiles one T cell receptor beta chain with its context. It has no known antigen specificity. No base qualities exist here, and no much larger clone lies one base off it. This specimen belongs to a study of cytomegalovirus exposure and HLA in healthy donors (dated by TCRdb to the late 2010s). About the investigation overall: An earlier analysis of some 550 of the donors reported roughly 270 Gb of sequence data and 117 million unique TCR beta sequences from 150 million to 200 million T cells. Approximately 300 gigabases of sequencing data and roughly 80 million unique TCR sequences made up an early release that covered 640 HLA-typed donors. Among the roughly 400 genotyped donors, around 81% belonged to the genetic ancestry cluster associated with self-reported Caucasian donors. The aim of the study was to test whether cataloging public T cell receptors could identify signatures of past pathogen exposure. Using immunosequencing, the study profiled T cell repertoires from 500 to 800 subjects and related those repertoires to cytomegalovirus serostatus. Along with the roughly 700-subject first cohort, a separate validation cohort of around 110 different subjects was used. To predict cytomegalovirus infection status, the study brought together high-throughput TCR immunosequencing, statistical association of individual TCRs with disease status, and machine learning. In a later analysis, previously published TCR beta repertoires from several hundred donors were re-analyzed and high-resolution HLA genotyping was added so that TCR occurrence patterns could be studied. In the later analysis, no new phenotypic data were used to find candidate immune exposures; instead, reliance was placed on TCR beta sequences and their occurrence across donors. In an earlier analysis of around 540 of the donors, high-throughput TCR beta sequencing was used to judge whether each TCR beta V gene segment behaved as functional or pseudogenic. Donor age, sex, ethnicity and CMV serostatus were collected together with the repertoire data. A later genetic analysis used genome-wide SNP genotypes for about 55% of the 666 donors, treating that subset as a discovery cohort. Every repertoire in the discovery cohort had been generated on one and the same sequencing platform. HLA typing covered class I and class II loci at four-digit resolution. Typing coverage differed by locus: A, B, C, DRB1 and DQB1 were typed in roughly 620-630 donors, DQA1 in 522, DPA1 in around 610, and DPB1 in approximately 450. A few DR-DQ haplotypes were handled as single units for association and clustering because linkage in the cohort was strong. Among almost 400 genotyped donors of the cohort, an average of roughly 240,000 unique TCR beta nucleotide sequences were sequenced per donor, roughly 20% of them non-productive.

The library was made by the immunoSEQ multiplex PCR assay. A mixture of 60 forward primers for TCR Vbeta segments and 13 reverse primers for TCR Jbeta segments was used in the multiplex PCR. Amplification of the CDR3 region of rearranged TCR beta genes was performed with a multiplex PCR assay on genomic DNA. The Illumina HiSeq System was used to sequence the amplified TCR beta libraries as 87-base-pair reads. From the authors' description of their analysis: A later analysis tallied roughly 78 million unique TCR beta chains across the 666 repertoires, and around 10 million of those chains were shared by two or more donors. Raw reads were error-corrected and collapsed into unique sequences with a nearest-neighbor algorithm that merged closely related sequences to remove PCR and sequencing errors. V, D and J gene segments were assigned by aligning CDR3 sequences to IMGT reference sequences. For a sequence to be retained, a match of at least six nucleotides was required to both a V gene segment and a J gene segment. A rearrangement counted as productive if the CDR3 had no stop codons and remained in frame with V and J, and every other rearrangement counted as non-productive. Following IMGT convention, CDR3 was defined as the stretch from the second conserved V-encoded cysteine up to the conserved J-encoded phenylalanine. The earlier analysis of some 540 of the donors excluded any sequence lacking an unambiguous match to a single V gene segment. An earlier analysis of 550 to 650 of the donors classified V segments as functional when productive rearrangements were above 56.7% and as segregating when the standard deviation between donors was above 5%. A statistical classification framework was built for diagnosing cytomegalovirus status from the catalog of TCR beta chain sequences. In a later analysis, V and J genes were assigned by comparing TCR nucleotide sequences against IMGT/GENE-DB human TR gene sequences. In a later analysis, CDR3 sequences and most-parsimonious VDJ recombination scenarios were assigned using the TCRdist pipeline. In a later analysis, each TCR beta chain was defined by its CDR3 amino acid sequence together with its V-gene family, and reads without a unique V-gene family were excluded. In a later analysis, approximately 590 highly shared, low-generation-probability nucleotide sequences were removed to address suspected cross-contamination and a sequencing artifact. For each public chain, a later analysis derived a clonal expansion index from normalized ranks of inferred template counts within each repertoire. In a later analysis, generation probabilities were computed with a VDJ recombination model fitted to out-of-frame rearrangements, and the resulting probabilities were checked against IGoR. Hypergeometric tests were used in a later analysis to score TCR-TCR, TCR-HLA and TCR-CMV co-occurrence, with a repertoire-size bias correction applied to the TCR pairs. To estimate false discovery rates, a later analysis permuted the HLA or CMV assignments 20 times. In a later analysis, co-occurring TCRs were grouped using DBSCAN, and TCRdist sequence similarity was added for clustering within HLA-allele-positive subsets. For co-occurrence clustering, repertoires with fewer than 30,000 or more than 120,000 public chains were excluded, along with 5 or 6 repertoires with anomalous nucleotide sharing. This is the immuneACCESS table as TCRdb keeps it, with only in-frame sequences that have V and J called. A part of the clones is gone; compared with another copy, unresolved V genes explain less than half, and the rest is unexplained. V and J calls and clone size are those listed in that table; D and trimming were worked out from the DNA. For this sample there are 100,000 to 120,000 clones; over 70% appear just once. Together, the top ten hold under 1.5% of the sample.

Results and caveats for the whole study, not just this receptor: A further reported finding was that TCR beta sequences accurately predicted the HLA-A and HLA-B alleles for most subjects in the first cohort. In an earlier analysis of some 640 of the donors, most TCR beta V segments were observed in productive rearrangements about 87% or about 30% of the time, broadly matching IMGT annotations. Across donors, most TCR sequences were observed very rarely, whereas some public TCRs were present in many individuals. According to a later genetic analysis, donors in an Asian-associated ancestry cluster had fewer N-insertions in productive TCRs than the approximately 630-donor mean. For the cohort, immune exposure information was limited to CMV serostatus. A few of the identified cytomegalovirus-associated TCR beta chains were confirmed in vitro to be specific for cytomegalovirus antigens. Because some donors lacked HLA typing at each locus, the association tests relied only on the typed subset. Compared with equally common non-associated chains, HLA-associated TCR beta chains in a later analysis were more clonally expanded and had lower generation probabilities. The sequencing pipeline was judged likely to have produced a cluster of highly shared sequence variants as a technical artifact. When HLA alleles, especially DR and DQ, strongly co-occurred, TCR associations were difficult to assign to individual alleles. The authors suggested that the approach could potentially be extended to other disease states and immunological phenotypes. The study gave a list of under 200 TCR beta chains associated with cytomegalovirus. At a false discovery rate of 0.05, a later analysis linked 15,000 to 20,000 TCR beta sequences to specific HLA alleles. Because counts were too low, approximately 15 rarely observed V segments, including chromosome 9 orphons, were excluded from the earlier analysis of 587 of the donors. Sequencing depth was assumed to be roughly uniform across donors in the presence/absence analyses, though that assumption may not hold. In a later analysis, most CMV-associated TCR beta chains were found to appear HLA-restricted, with HLA associations seemingly driven largely by CMV exposure. A later analysis found that TCR association rates varied across HLA loci, with DRB1 alleles showing the most associated TCRs and HLA-C alleles the fewest. In this cohort, only TCR beta chains were sequenced, and detectable features were limited by the absence of alpha or paired-chain data. In a later genetic analysis, a missense DCLRE1C variant was associated with V-gene and J-gene trimming of TCR beta chains, and the association was replicated in an independent cohort. The classifier was reported to diagnose cytomegalovirus status with high specificity and sensitivity in both the original cohort and the validation cohort. Linkage disequilibrium might explain the correlated functional status among segregating V segments, but an unknown experimental factor could not be ruled out. In a later analysis, several top co-occurrence clusters were reported to appear linked to parvovirus B19, influenza, CMV and Epstein-Barr virus.

In total, approximately 700 healthy bone marrow donors made up the cohort. At the time of sampling, every cohort member was nominally healthy, though immune exposures that went unrecorded were likely present. The donor tested CMV seronegative, placing the donor among the approximately 360 seronegative members of the cohort. A peripheral blood sample was collected from each donor, and TCR beta sequencing was performed on peripheral blood mononuclear cells. The Qiagen DNeasy Blood Extraction Kit was used to extract genomic DNA from the blood cell samples. Material for sequencing was PBMCs. The source of this sequence is a man aged 35 to 55 in good health and CMV-seronegative.

The bases read TGTGCTACAGGCTCAACTAATGAAAAACTGTTTTTT. Translated, this is CATGSTNEKLFF. The chain links TRBV27 with TRBJ1-4, and the D gene may be TRBD1, 5 bases matching. There are 12 amino acids in the CDR3, from cysteine to phenylalanine inclusive. Just CDR3 DNA is preserved here, 36 bases in frame from base 1. CDR1 MNHEY and CDR2 SMNVEV were looked up in the germline V gene (reference sequence).